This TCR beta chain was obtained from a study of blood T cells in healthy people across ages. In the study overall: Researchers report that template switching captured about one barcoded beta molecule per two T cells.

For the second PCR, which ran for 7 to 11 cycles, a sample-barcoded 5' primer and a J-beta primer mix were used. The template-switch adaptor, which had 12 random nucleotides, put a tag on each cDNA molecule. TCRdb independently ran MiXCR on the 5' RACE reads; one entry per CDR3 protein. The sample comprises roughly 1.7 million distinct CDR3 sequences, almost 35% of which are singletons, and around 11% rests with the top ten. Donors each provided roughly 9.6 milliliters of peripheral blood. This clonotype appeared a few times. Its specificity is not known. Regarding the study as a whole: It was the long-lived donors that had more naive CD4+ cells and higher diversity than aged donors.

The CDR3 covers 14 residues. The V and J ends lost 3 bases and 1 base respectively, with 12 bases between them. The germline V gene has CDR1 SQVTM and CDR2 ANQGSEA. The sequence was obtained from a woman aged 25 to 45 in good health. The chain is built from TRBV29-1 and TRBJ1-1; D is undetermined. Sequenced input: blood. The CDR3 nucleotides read TGCAGCGTTGACCGCGGGGATGGGAACACTGAAGCTTTCTTT. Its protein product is CSVDRGDGNTEAFF.